This TCR beta chain appears in the sequencing data of a study of blood T cell repertoires in COVID-19. Study-wide context: The United States, Italy and Spain provided the acute and convalescent COVID-19 samples. T cells, B-cell-depleted T cells, or PBMCs provided the cDNA or gDNA that served as material.

The authors' processing: It was from reference gene primer amplification that nucleated cell counts were estimated. Sequencing used immunoSEQ multiplex PCR; TCRdb keeps in-frame clones, though not all of them. From that table come the V and J calls and clone size; the DNA was used to work out D and trimming. The data contain around 130,000 clones, around 77% of them singletons. Germline loops: CDR1 MNHNS, CDR2 SASEGT. The CDR3 covers 16 residues. V was clipped by 4 bases and J by 1 base; unmatched bases: 10. The TCR was taken from a human donor in a cohort sampled during active COVID-19. The specimen sequenced was peripheral blood. The chain recombines TRBV6-1 with TRBJ2-7, with 7 nucleotides matching TRBD2. CDR3 coding DNA: TGTGCCAGCAGTGGCCTCGGGGGGAGAGAGTCCTACGAGCAGTACTTC. This encodes CASSGLGGRESYEQYF.